This TCR beta chain was documented in a study of OX40 agonist ivuxolimab in advanced cancers. Only in-frame clones appear in the TCRdb table, and some are missing; sequencing was by immunoSEQ multiplex PCR. The repertoire holds around 100,000 clones, with over 75% as singletons. The CDR3 spans 15 residues. Germline-derived CDR1 and CDR2 are SGHRS and YFSETQ. V was trimmed by 0 bases and J by 0 bases, leaving 8 bases between them. Patients were ineligible given autoimmune disease history or systemic immunosuppression. This sequence originates from an adult with an advanced solid tumor such as melanoma, head and neck, liver or kidney cancer. The chain joins TRBV5-1 to TRBJ2-3; D may be TRBD2 (6 bases). Source: CD4+ or CD8+ T cells sorted from blood, taken in a trial of the OX40 agonist ivuxolimab. The CDR3 loop reads CASSLVAGSTDTQYF. As DNA, the CDR3 is TGCGCCAGCAGCTTGGTGGCGGGAAGCACAGATACGCAGTATTTT.